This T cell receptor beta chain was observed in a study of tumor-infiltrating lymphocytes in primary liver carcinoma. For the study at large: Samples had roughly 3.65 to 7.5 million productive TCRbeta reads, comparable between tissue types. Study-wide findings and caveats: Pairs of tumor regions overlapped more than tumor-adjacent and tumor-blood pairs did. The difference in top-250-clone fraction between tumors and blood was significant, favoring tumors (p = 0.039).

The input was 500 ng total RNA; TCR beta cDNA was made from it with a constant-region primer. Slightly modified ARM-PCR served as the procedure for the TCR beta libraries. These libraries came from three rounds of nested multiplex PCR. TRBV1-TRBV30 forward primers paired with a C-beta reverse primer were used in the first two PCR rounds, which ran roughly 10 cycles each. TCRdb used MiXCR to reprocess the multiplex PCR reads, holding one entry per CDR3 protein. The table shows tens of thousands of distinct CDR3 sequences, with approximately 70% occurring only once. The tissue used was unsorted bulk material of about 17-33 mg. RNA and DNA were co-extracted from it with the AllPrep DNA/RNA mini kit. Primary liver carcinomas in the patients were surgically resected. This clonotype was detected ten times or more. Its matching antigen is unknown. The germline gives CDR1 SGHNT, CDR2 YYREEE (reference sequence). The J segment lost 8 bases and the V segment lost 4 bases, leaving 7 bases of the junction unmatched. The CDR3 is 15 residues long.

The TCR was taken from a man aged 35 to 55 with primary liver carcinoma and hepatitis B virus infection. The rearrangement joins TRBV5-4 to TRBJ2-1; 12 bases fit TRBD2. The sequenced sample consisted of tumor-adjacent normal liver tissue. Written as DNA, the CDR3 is TGTGCCAGCAGCCTACTAGCGGGAGGTCTCGATGAGCAGTTCTTC. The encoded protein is CASSLLAGGLDEQFF.